This T cell receptor (beta chain) was found in a study of blood T cell repertoires in COVID-19. Across the whole study: The origin of the acute and convalescent COVID-19 samples was the United States, Italy and Spain. T cells, B-cell-depleted T cells, or PBMCs provided the cDNA or gDNA that served as material.

As originally analysed: From reference gene primer amplification, estimates of nucleated cell counts were derived. Generated by immunoSEQ multiplex PCR, the TCRdb table keeps only in-frame clones and is missing some. D and trimming were read from the DNA, whereas the V and J calls and clone size are those reported in that table. This sample yields around 620,000 clones, of which approximately 90% are seen a single time; under 0.3% belongs to the top ten. CDR3 length equals 12 residues. With 11 bases removed from V and 6 bases from J, the gap between germline ends came to 13 bases. The V gene's germline CDR1 is SGHVT and CDR2 SQSDAQ.

Sequencing was done on a sample of peripheral blood. The chain joins TRBV7-4 to TRBJ2-2; possibly TRBD1 for D (6 bases). The TCR was taken from a woman between 18 and 30 years old with acute or convalescent COVID-19. As DNA, the CDR3 is TGTGCCTGTCAGGGGAAGGCCGGGGAGCTGTTTTTT. It translates to CACQGKAGELFF.